This T cell receptor beta chain was observed in a study of blood T cells in healthy people across ages. The authors ran a second PCR of about 7 to 11 cycles using a sample-barcoded 5' primer and a J-beta primer mix. One entry per CDR3 protein results from TCRdb running MiXCR on the 5' RACE reads. The sample lists about 780,000 distinct CDR3 sequences, more than 35% occurring once. Specimen: blood. The receptor was derived from a man older than 75 in good health.

This CDR3 is CASSSALAGTGELFF. Here the CDR3 DNA reads TGTGCCAGCAGCTCCGCACTAGCGGGTACCGGGGAGCTGTTTTTT. The V gene is TRBV7-2, the J gene TRBJ2-2; 9 bases match TRBD2. J lost 5 bases, V lost 4 bases, and 5 bases had no gene match. Germline V CDR1 and CDR2: SGHTA, FQGNSA. This CDR3 has 15 amino acids. The full variable domain, in which reference TRBV7-2 and TRBJ2-2 provide the parts outside the CDR3, is GAGVSQSPSNKVTEKGKDVELRCDPISGHTALYWYRQSLGQGLEFLIYFQGNSAPDKSGLPSDRFSAERTGGSVSTLTIQRTQQEDSAVYLCASSSALAGTGELFFGEGSRLTVL.